The 4 T cell receptor beta chains given below trace back to one sample, sequenced in a study of blood T cell repertoires in COVID-19. Generated by immunoSEQ multiplex PCR, the TCRdb table keeps only in-frame clones and is missing some. The data contain about 290,000 clones, under 90% of them seen just once; the ten biggest clones take up 0.94%. Input material: peripheral blood. These TCRs come from a woman in her thirties or forties who had recovered from COVID-19.

The genes are TRBV27 and TRBJ1-1, with 7 bases matching TRBD1. Germline V gene data show CDR1 as MNHEY and CDR2 as SMNVEV (reference sequence). The CDR3 covers 15 residues. V lost 5 bases to trimming and J lost 0 bases; unmatched junction nucleotides: 6. CDR3: CASSPLQGVNTEAFF. The CDR3 DNA reads as TGTGCCAGCAGTCCCCTCCAGGGGGTGAACACTGAAGCTTTCTTT.

The chain employs TRBV11-3 and TRBJ1-5, with D maybe TRBD1 (6 bases). V was shortened by 5 bases and J by 7 bases, with 12 bases between the two germline ends. The CDR3 sequence is 13 residues long. CDR1 SGHNT and CDR2 YENEEA come from the germline V gene. CDR3 protein: CASSPGEGQPQHF. CDR3 nucleotides: TGTGCCAGCAGCCCAGGGGAGGGGCAGCCCCAGCATTTT.

The J gene is TRBJ2-7, the V gene TRBV24-1; D unresolved. Germline lookup yields CDR1 KGHDR and CDR2 SFDVKD. The CDR3 covers 13 residues. Trimming took 3 bases from V and 4 from J, leaving 9 bases between them. CDR3 DNA sequence: TGTGCCACCAGTGATAAGACTTCTTACGAGCAGTACTTC. Translation: CATSDKTSYEQYF.

This chain connects TRBV6-5 to TRBJ2-5; the D gene is possibly TRBD2 (6 bases). The CDR3 runs 14 residues. The V end was cut by 8 bases, the J end by 1 base, with 14 bases between. Germline V gene lookup returns CDR1 MNHEY and CDR2 SVGAGI. DNA of the CDR3: TGTGCCAGCCGACTAGGAGCGACCCAAGAGACCCAGTACTTC. This translates into CASRLGATQETQYF.